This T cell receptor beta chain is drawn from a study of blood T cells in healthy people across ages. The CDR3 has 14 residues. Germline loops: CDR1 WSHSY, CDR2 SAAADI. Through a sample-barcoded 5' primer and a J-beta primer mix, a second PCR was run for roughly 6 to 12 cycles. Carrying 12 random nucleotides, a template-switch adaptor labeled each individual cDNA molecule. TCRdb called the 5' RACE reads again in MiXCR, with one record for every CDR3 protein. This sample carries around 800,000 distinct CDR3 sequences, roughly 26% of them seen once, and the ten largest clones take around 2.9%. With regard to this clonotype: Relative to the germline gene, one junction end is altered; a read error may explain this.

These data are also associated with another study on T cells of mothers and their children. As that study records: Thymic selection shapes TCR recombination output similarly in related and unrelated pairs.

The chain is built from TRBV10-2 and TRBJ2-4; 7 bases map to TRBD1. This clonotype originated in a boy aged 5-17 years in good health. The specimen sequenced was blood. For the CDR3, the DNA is TGCGCCAGCAGTGCTATCAGGGGACAGACCGCTTCAAACTTC. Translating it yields CASSAIRGQTASNF.